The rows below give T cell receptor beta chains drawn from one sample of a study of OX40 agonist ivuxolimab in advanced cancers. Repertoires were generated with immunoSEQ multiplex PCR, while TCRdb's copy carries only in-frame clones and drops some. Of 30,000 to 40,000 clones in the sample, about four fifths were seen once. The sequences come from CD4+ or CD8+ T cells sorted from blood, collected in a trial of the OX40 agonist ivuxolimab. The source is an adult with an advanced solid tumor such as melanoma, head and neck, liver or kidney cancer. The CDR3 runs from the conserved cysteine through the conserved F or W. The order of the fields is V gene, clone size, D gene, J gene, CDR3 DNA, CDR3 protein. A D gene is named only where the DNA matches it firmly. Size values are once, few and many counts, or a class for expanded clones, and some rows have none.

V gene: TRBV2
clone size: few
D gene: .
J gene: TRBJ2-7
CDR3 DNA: TGTGCCAGCAGTAATTCCTTGACCTACGAGCAGTACTTC
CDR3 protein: CASSNSLTYEQYF

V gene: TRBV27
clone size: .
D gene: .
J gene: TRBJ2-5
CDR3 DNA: TGTGCCAGCAGTCCCAGATGGGTCGGGGAGACCCAGTACTTC
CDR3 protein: CASSPRWVGETQYF

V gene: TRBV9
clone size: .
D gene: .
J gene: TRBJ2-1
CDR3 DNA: TGTGCCAGCAGCGTAGAGGCTAGCCCCTACAATGAGCAGTTCTTC
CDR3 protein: CASSVEASPYNEQFF

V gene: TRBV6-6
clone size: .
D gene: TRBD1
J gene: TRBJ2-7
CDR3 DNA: TGTGCCAGCAGTAAATGGACAGGATTCTACGAGCAGTACTTC
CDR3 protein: CASSKWTGFYEQYF

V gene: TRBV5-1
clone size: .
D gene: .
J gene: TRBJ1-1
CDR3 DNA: TGCGCCAGCAGGATACAGGTAATGAACACTGAAGCTTTCTTT
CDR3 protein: CASRIQVMNTEAFF

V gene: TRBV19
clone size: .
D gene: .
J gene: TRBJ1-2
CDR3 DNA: TGTGCCAGTAGTATATTGGGCTATGGCTACACCTTC
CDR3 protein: CASSILGYGYTF

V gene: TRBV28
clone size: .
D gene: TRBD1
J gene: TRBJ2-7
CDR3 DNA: TGTGCCAGCAGTCTCGGGACAGGGAATCGCTACGAGCAGTACTTC
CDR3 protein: CASSLGTGNRYEQYF

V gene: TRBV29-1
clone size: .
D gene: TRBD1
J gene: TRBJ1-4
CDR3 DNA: TGCAGCGTCCAAGGGTTGGACAGGGGGGGTGAAAAACTGTTTTTT
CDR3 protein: CSVQGLDRGGEKLFF

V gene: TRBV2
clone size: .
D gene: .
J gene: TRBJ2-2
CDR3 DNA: TGTGCCAGCACCGTCGAGAGTGCCGGGGAGCTGTTTTTT
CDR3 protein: CASTVESAGELFF

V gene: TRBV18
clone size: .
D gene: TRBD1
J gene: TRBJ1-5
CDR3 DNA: TGTGCCAGCTCACTCGGGGGACAGAGCAATCAGCCCCAGCATTTT
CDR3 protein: CASSLGGQSNQPQHF

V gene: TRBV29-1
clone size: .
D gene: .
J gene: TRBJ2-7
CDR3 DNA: TGCAGCGTTGCCGGAGGAAACTACGAGCAGTACTTC
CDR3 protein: CSVAGGNYEQYF

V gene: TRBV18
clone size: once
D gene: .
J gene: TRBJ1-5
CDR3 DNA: TGTGCCAGTTCAATCGGGGGCGATCAGCCCCAGCATTTT
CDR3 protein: CASSIGGDQPQHF

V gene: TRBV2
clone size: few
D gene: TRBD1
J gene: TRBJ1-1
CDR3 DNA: TGTGCCAGCAATCGACAGGGTTTGAACACTGAAGCTTTCTTT
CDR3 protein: CASNRQGLNTEAFF

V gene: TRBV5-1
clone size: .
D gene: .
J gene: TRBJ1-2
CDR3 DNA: TGCGCCAGCAGCTTGGGCAGGGACTACTATGGCTACACCTTC
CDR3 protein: CASSLGRDYYGYTF

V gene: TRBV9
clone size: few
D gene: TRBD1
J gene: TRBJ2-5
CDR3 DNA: TGTGCCAGCAGCCCCGGGACAGGGTCGACCCAGTACTTC
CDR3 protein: CASSPGTGSTQYF

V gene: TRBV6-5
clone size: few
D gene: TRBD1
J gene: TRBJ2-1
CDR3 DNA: TGTGCCAGCAAAATCAGGGGGTTTTACAATGAGCAGTTCTTC
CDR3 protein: CASKIRGFYNEQFF

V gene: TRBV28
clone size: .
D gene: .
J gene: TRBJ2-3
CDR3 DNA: TGTGCCAGCAGTTTATTGGCACTCGGTAGCACAGATACGCAGTATTTT
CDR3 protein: CASSLLALGSTDTQYF

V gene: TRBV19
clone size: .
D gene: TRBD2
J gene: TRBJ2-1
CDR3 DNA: TGTGCCAGTAGTAACCACCTCGGACTAGCGGGAGTCTACAATGAGCAGTTCTTC
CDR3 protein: CASSNHLGLAGVYNEQFF

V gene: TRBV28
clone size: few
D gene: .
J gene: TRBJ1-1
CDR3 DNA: TGTGCCAGCAGGGGTGAGAGGGCCCTGAACACTGAAGCTTTCTTT
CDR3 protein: CASRGERALNTEAFF

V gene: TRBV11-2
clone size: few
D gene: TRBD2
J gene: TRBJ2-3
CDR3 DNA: TGTGCCAGCAGCTTAGGGGGACTAGTCGAAGATACGCAGTATTTT
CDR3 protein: CASSLGGLVEDTQYF

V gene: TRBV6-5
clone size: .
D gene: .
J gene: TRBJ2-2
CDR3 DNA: TGTGCCAGCAGTTACTCGGACGGGAACACCGGGGAGCTGTTTTTT
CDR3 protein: CASSYSDGNTGELFF

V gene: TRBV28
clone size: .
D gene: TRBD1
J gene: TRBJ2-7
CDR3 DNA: TGTGCCAGCAGCCCTACGACCCAGGGGGCGCGACGTAGGTACGAGCAGTACTTC
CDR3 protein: CASSPTTQGARRRYEQYF

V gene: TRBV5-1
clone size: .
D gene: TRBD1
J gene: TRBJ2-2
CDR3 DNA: TGCGCCAGCAGCTTTAGACAGGGGAACACCGGGGAGCTGTTTTTT
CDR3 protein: CASSFRQGNTGELFF

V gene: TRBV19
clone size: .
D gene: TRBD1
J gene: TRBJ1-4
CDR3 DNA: TGTGCCAGTAGCCGGGGACAGCATAATGAAAAACTGTTTTTT
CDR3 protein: CASSRGQHNEKLFF

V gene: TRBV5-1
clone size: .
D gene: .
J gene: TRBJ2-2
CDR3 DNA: TGCGCCAGCAGCTTGGTGGCAGGGATGGACGGGGAGCTGTTTTTT
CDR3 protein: CASSLVAGMDGELFF

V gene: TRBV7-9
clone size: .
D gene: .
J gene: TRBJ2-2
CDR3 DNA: TGTGCCAGCAGCCCCTCCCGGGTAAACACCGGGGAGCTGTTTTTT
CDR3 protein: CASSPSRVNTGELFF

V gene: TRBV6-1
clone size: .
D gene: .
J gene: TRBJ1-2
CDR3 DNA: TGTGCCAGCGTCCTTAGCCGGGACGACTATGGCTACACCTTC
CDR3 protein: CASVLSRDDYGYTF

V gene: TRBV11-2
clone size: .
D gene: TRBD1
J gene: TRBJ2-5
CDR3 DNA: TGTGCCAGCAGCTTAGGACAGGGGGCAGGAGAGACCCAGTACTTC
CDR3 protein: CASSLGQGAGETQYF

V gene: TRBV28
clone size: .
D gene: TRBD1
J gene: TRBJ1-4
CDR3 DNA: TGTGCCAGCAGCCGGCAGGGGGCAACTAATGAAAAACTGTTTTTT
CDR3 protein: CASSRQGATNEKLFF

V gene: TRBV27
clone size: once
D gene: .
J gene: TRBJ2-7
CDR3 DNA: TGTGCCAGCAGTTTAGTCTACGAGCAGTACTTC
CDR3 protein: CASSLVYEQYF

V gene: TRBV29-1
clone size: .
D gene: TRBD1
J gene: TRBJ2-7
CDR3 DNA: TGCAGCGTTCTGGACAGGGGAAAGAGCGAGCAGTACTTC
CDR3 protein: CSVLDRGKSEQYF

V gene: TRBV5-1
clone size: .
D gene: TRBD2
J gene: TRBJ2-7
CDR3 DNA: TGCGCCAGCAGCTTGGGCGGGGGGACTAGGGGCGACGAGCAGTACTTC
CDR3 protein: CASSLGGGTRGDEQYF

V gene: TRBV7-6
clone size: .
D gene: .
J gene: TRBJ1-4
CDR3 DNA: TGTGCCAGCGCCCGCCTAACTAATGAAAAACTGTTTTTT
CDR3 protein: CASARLTNEKLFF

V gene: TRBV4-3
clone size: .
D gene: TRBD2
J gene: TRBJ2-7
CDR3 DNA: TGCGCCAGCAGCCAAGTGGCTCTAGCGGGGGCTGAGCAGTACTTC
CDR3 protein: CASSQVALAGAEQYF

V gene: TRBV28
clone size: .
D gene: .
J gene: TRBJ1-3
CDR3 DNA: TGTGCCAGCATGTCGGATACTTCCTCTGGAAACACCATATATTTT
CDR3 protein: CASMSDTSSGNTIYF

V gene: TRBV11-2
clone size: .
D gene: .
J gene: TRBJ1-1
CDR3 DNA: TGTGCCAGCACCGCTCGCGGGTTCACTGAAGCTTTCTTT
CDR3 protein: CASTARGFTEAFF

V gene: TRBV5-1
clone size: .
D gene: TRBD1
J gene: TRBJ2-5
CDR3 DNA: TGCGCCAGCAGCTTGGCCCATTTCGACAGGGCCCAAGAGACCCAGTACTTC
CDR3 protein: CASSLAHFDRAQETQYF